This TCR beta chain was found in a study of beta chain features in type 1 diabetes. Overall study: Regarding age, gender and cell yields, patients proved similar to healthy donors.

Whole-study results and caveats: Any HLA effect on TCRB rearrangement was left unresolved by small sub-analyses. Across all four CD4+ subsets, people with type 1 diabetes showed modestly shorter TCRB CDR3s.

Expressed TCRB transcripts were sequenced, since all the RNA that had been isolated was reverse transcribed. Assay used: immunoSEQ multiplex PCR; TCRdb lists only in-frame clones, some missing. This table has 200,000 to 300,000 clones, about 15% appearing once. Concerning this clone: Its antigen is unknown.

Unmatched junction bases numbered 12, after V lost 6 bases and J lost 4 bases. Looked up from germline, CDR1 is SEHNR and CDR2 is FQNEAQ (reference sequence). This CDR3 has 16 residues. The rearrangement links TRBV7-9 to TRBJ1-3; 7 bases fit TRBD1. Source material: naive CD4+ T cells from blood. This sequence was found in a man aged 30-40 years with type 1 diabetes. The CDR3 region has the DNA TGTGCCAGCAGTTGGGACAGACCGACGGCGGGAAACACCATATATTTT. It encodes CASSWDRPTAGNTIYF.